This TCR beta chain comes out of a study of cytomegalovirus exposure and HLA in healthy donors. The study's findings and limits: It was 164 TCR beta chains that were listed as cytomegalovirus-associated.

About this clone itself: The target antigen is unknown.

Profiled with immunoSEQ multiplex PCR; TCRdb holds only in-frame clones, not every one. The sample has about 120,000 clones; roughly 84% are singletons. The CDR3 contains 15 residues. Germline V gene data show CDR1 as SGHNT and CDR2 as YYREEE (reference sequence). Trimming cost V 0 bases and J 1 base, with 10 bases left between them. The sequenced material came from PBMCs. The sequence was collected from a woman in her twenties or thirties in good health and CMV-seronegative. V usage is TRBV5-4 and J usage is TRBJ1-2; TRBD1 might be the D (6 bases). CDR3 protein: CASSLEADSNYGYTF. CDR3 bases: TGTGCCAGCAGCTTGGAGGCGGACAGTAACTATGGCTACACCTTC. Combining the CDR3 with reference TRBV5-4 and TRBJ1-2 gives the whole variable domain ETGVTQSPTHLIKTRGQQVTLRCSSQSGHNTVSWYQQALGQGPQFIFQYYREEENGRGNFPPRFSGLQFPNYSSELNVNALELDDSALYLCASSLEADSNYGYTFGSGTRLTVV.